A single sample gave rise to the 7 T cell receptor beta chains below, sequenced in a study of OX40 agonist ivuxolimab in advanced cancers. The method was immunoSEQ multiplex PCR; TCRdb's version includes in-frame clones alone and lacks a portion of them. Among under 30,000 clones, around 85% were seen once, and the ten largest hold roughly 15%. Sequences were derived from CD4+ or CD8+ T cells sorted from blood, sampled in a trial of the OX40 agonist ivuxolimab. The receptor source for this set is an adult with an advanced solid tumor such as melanoma, head and neck, liver or kidney cancer.

The chain links TRBV5-8 to TRBJ2-7, with TRBD1 matching over 9 bases. CDR1 SGHTS and CDR2 YDEGEE come from the germline V gene. J gave up 4 bases and V 2 bases, and 7 bases lay outside the gene matches. This CDR3 contains 15 residues. The CDR3 DNA reads as TGTGCCAGCAGCTTAAGGACAGGGGTTGTTTACGAGCAGTACTTC. Protein product: CASSLRTGVVYEQYF. The whole variable domain, filled in from reference TRBV5-8 and TRBJ2-7, reads EAGVTQSPTHLIKTRGQQATLRCSPISGHTSVYWYQQALGLGLQFLLWYDEGEERNRGNFPPRFSGRQFPNYSSELNVNALELEDSALYLCASSLRTGVVYEQYFGPGTRLTVT.

This sequence joins TRBV4-1 and TRBJ2-1, with a weak D call TRBD2 (7 bases). The V end lost 1 base, the J end lost 5 bases, and 18 bases lay between the germline ends. From germline, CDR1 is MGHRA and CDR2 YSYEKL. The CDR3 covers 17 residues. The CDR3 loop is CASSQVRGGGSHNEQFF. Here the CDR3 DNA reads TGCGCCAGCAGCCAAGTAAGAGGGGGGGGGTCTCACAATGAGCAGTTCTTC.

This clone came up a few times. The genes are TRBV2 and TRBJ2-7; D is unresolved. Germline loops: CDR1 SNHLY, CDR2 FYNNEI. V shed 3 bases and J shed 4 bases, with 1 base lying between them. This CDR3 contains 10 residues. The CDR3 protein is CASSDYEQYF. The CDR3 DNA reads as TGTGCCAGCAGTGATTACGAGCAGTACTTC.

This chain connects TRBV5-1 to TRBJ1-2, with D perhaps matching TRBD1 (6 bases). CDR3 length: 13 residues. V lost 7 bases and J 7 bases, leaving 17 bases between the germline ends. CDR1 is SGHRS and CDR2 is YFSETQ in the germline V gene. The CDR3 nucleotides are TGCGCCAGCCGAGGGGGATCCGATGGTGGCTACACCTTC. It yields the protein CASRGGSDGGYTF.

The chain links TRBV6-4 to TRBJ1-2; possible D gene TRBD1, 6 bases. The V gene's germline CDR1 is MRHNA and CDR2 SNTAGT. Trimming stripped 5 bases from V and 6 bases from J, with 13 bases between. The CDR3 is 13 amino acids. DNA of the CDR3: TGTGCCAGCAGTCCGGAAAGGGGGGATGGCTACACCTTC. Translated: CASSPERGDGYTF.

This chain joins TRBV7-9 and TRBJ2-1, with D perhaps matching TRBD2 (5 bases). The ends were cut back, 3 bases at V and 12 bases at J, with 12 bases in the middle. This CDR3 is built from 12 residues. The germline V gene has CDR1 SEHNR and CDR2 FQNEAQ (reference sequence). CDR3 sequence: CASSFTEVGQFF. The CDR3, as DNA: TGTGCCAGCAGCTTTACGGAGGTGGGGCAGTTCTTC.

V usage is TRBV5-1 and J usage is TRBJ2-3; D perhaps matches TRBD2 (7 bases). Trimming removed 1 base at V and 4 bases at J, with 13 bases between. The CDR3 is 15 amino acids. Per germline, CDR1 SGHRS and CDR2 YFSETQ. Here the CDR3 DNA reads TGCGCCAGCAGCTTGATGGGGGGGGCGGCAGATACGCAGTATTTT. Protein sequence: CASSLMGGAADTQYF.